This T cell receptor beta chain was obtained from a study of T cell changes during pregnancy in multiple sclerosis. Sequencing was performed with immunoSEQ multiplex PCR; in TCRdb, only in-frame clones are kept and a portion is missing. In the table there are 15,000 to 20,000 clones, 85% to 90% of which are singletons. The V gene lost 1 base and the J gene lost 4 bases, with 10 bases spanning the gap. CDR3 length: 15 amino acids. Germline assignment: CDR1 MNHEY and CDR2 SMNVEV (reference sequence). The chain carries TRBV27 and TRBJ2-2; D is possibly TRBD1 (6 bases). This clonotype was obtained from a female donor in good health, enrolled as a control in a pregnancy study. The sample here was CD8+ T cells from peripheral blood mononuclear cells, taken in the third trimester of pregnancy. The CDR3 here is CASSLWQGSTGELFF. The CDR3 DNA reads TGTGCCAGCAGTTTATGGCAGGGGTCCACCGGGGAGCTGTTTTTT.